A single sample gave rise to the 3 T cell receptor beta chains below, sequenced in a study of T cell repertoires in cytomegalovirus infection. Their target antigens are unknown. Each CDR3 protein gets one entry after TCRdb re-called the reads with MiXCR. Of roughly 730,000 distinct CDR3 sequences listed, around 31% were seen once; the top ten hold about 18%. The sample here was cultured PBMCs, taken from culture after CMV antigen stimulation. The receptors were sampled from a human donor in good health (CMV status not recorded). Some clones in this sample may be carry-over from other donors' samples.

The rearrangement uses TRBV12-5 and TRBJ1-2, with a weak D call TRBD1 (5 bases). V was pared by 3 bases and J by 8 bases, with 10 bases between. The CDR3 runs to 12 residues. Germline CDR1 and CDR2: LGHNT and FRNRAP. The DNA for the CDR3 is TGTGCTAGTGGTTTCTGGGGCAACGGCTACACCTTC. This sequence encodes CASGFWGNGYTF.

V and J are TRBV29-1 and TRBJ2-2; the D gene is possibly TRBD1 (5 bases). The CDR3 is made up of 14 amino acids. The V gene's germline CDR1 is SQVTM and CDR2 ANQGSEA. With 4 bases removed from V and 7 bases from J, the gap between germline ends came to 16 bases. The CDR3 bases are TGCAGCGTTGGTTCTGGGGCGGTGGTCGGGGAGCTGTTTTTT. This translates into CSVGSGAVVGELFF.

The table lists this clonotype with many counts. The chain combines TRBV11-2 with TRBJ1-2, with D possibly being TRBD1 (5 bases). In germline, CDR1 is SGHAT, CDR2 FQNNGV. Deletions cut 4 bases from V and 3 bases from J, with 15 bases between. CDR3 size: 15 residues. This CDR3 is CASSSVRAKHYGYTF. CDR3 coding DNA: TGTGCCAGCAGCTCTGTCAGGGCAAAACACTATGGCTACACCTTC.